There are a few counts of the clone carrying this T cell receptor beta chain. Its antigen is unknown. The germline gives CDR1 LNHDA, CDR2 SQIVND (reference sequence). The V and J ends lost 1 base and 13 bases respectively, with 11 bases between them. This CDR3 is 12 amino acids long. The data were produced by immunoSEQ multiplex PCR, yet TCRdb's version contains in-frame clones alone and is incomplete. The data contain just over 90,000 clones, under 95% of them singletons. This specimen comes from a study of OX40 agonist ivuxolimab in advanced cancers. Study summary: While on treatment, patients had intravenous ivuxolimab at 0.01 to 10 mg/kg every 2 weeks. Participants, roughly 81% male, averaged about 59 years of age, ranging from about 23 to 79. Study results and caveats: More expanded clones were seen, on average, in CD8+ T cells than in CD4+. Determination of antigen specificity was not performed for the expanded peripheral T cells.

The receptor was isolated from an adult with an advanced solid tumor such as melanoma, head and neck, liver or kidney cancer. The material was CD4+ or CD8+ T cells sorted from blood, obtained in a trial of the OX40 agonist ivuxolimab. The chain links TRBV19 to TRBJ2-1; D uncertain. This CDR3 reads CASSIAWIPQFF. CDR3 in DNA: TGTGCCAGTAGTATAGCATGGATCCCTCAGTTCTTC.